This T cell receptor (beta chain) was sequenced for a study of CD8 T cells in ankylosing spondylitis. Study-wide findings and caveats: A TCR beta motif of eight or nine highly homologous variants seemed to mark ankylosing spondylitis blood. Disease-linked clones, CD8+, were relatively rare in peripheral blood.

In regard to this clonotype: Its target is not known.

Generation of TCR beta libraries employed quantitative 5'-RACE incorporating molecular barcodes. MiXCR, applied by TCRdb to the 5' RACE reads, yields one record per CDR3 protein. Of around 100,000 distinct CDR3 sequences listed, around 8.5% are singletons. The CDR3 runs to 14 residues. CDR1 SEHNR and CDR2 FQNEAQ come from the germline V gene (reference sequence). The V gene lost 3 bases and the J gene lost 1 base, with 6 bases spanning the gap. The rearrangement joins TRBV7-9 to TRBJ2-2; D is perhaps TRBD1 (5 bases). This clonotype originated in a male donor with ankylosing spondylitis. The sequenced sample consisted of blood, either unsorted or a sorted T cell fraction (not recorded which). CDR3 in DNA: TGTGCCAGCAGCTTGACAGAGAACACCGGGGAGCTGTTTTTT. Its protein is CASSLTENTGELFF. Drawing the rest from reference TRBV7-9 and TRBJ2-2, the complete variable domain is DTGVSQNPRHKITKRGQNVTFRCDPISEHNRLYWYRQTLGQGPEFLTYFQNEAQLEKSRLLSDRFSAERPKGSFSTLEIQRTEQGDSAMYLCASSLTENTGELFFGEGSRLTVL.